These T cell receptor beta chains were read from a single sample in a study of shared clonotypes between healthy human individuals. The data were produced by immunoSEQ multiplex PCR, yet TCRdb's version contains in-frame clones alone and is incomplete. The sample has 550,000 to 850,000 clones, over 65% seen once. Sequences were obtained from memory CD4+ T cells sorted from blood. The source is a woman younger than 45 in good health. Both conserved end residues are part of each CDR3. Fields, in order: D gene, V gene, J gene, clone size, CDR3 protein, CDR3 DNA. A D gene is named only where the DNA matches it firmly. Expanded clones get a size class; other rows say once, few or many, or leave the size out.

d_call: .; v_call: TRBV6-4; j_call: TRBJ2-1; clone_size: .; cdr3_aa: CASSDGDYSYNEQFF; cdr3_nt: TGTGCCAGCAGTGATGGCGACTACTCCTACAATGAGCAGTTCTTC
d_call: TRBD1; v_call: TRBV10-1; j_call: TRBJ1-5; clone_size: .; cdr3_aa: CASSESTGPNQPQHF; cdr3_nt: TGCGCCAGCAGTGAGTCGACAGGGCCCAATCAGCCCCAGCATTTT
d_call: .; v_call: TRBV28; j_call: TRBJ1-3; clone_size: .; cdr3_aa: CASKTYSGNTIYF; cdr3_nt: TGTGCCAGCAAGACATACTCTGGAAACACCATATATTTT
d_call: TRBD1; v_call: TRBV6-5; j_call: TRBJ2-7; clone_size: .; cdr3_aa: CASSSDRNAYEQYF; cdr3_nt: TGTGCCAGCAGTTCGGACAGGAATGCCTACGAGCAGTACTTC
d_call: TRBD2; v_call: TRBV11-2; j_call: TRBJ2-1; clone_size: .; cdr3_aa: CASSLALAGFNEQFF; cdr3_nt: TGTGCCAGCAGCTTAGCACTAGCGGGCTTCAATGAGCAGTTCTTC
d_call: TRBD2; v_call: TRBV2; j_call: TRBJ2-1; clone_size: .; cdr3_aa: CASSAAWAGGIDEQFF; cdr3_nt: TGTGCCAGCAGTGCCGCGTGGGCGGGAGGGATCGATGAGCAGTTCTTC
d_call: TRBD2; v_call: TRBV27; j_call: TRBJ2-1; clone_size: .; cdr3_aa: CASSSPGTSHKFF; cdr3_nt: TGTGCCAGCAGTTCTCCCGGGACTAGTCATAAGTTCTTC
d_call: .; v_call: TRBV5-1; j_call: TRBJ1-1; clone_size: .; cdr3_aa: CASSSTGSLMNTEAFF; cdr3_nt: TGCGCCAGCAGCTCCACCGGATCCTTAATGAACACTGAAGCTTTCTTT
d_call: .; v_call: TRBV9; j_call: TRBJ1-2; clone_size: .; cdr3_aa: CASSRGEGVYGYTF; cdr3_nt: TGTGCCAGCAGCCGAGGGGAGGGTGTGTACGGCTACACCTTC
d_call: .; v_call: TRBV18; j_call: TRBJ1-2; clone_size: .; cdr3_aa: CASSPLRSDGGYTF; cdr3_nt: TGTGCCAGCTCACCACTGCGGTCAGACGGTGGCTACACCTTC
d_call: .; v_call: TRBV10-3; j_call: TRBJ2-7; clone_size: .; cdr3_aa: CATTARRGESAYEQYF; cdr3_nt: TGTGCCACGACGGCGCGCAGGGGAGAGTCAGCCTACGAGCAGTACTTC
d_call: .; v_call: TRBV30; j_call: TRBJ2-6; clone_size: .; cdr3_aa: CACPTASGANVLTF; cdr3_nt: TGTGCCTGCCCCACGGCCTCTGGGGCCAACGTCCTGACTTTC
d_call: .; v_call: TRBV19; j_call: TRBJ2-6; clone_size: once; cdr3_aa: CASSIRTREDGANVLTF; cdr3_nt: TGTGCCAGTAGTATTAGGACGAGAGAAGATGGGGCCAACGTCCTGACTTTC
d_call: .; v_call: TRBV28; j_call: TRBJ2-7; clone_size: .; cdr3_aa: CASTSEGSYEQYF; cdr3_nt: TGTGCCAGCACCTCAGAGGGGTCCTACGAGCAGTACTTC
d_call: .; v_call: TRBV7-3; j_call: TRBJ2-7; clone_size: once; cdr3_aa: CARANEQYF; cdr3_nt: TGTGCCAGGGCAAACGAGCAGTACTTC
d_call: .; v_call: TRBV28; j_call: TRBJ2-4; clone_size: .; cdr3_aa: CASSRGSYRAKNIQYF; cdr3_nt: TGTGCCAGCAGTCGTGGTTCCTACCGGGCCAAAAACATTCAGTACTTC
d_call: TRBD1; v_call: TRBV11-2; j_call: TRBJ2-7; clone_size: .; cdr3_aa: CASSLAATGTYEQYF; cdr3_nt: TGTGCCAGCAGCTTAGCCGCGACAGGGACCTACGAGCAGTACTTC
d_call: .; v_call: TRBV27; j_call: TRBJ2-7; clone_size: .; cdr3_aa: CASSLGRWTHTQQYF; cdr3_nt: TGTGCCAGCAGTTTGGGGCGATGGACCCATACCCAGCAGTACTTC
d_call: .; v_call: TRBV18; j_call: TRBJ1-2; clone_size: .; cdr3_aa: CASSPPGPLGAYGYTF; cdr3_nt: TGTGCCAGCTCACCACCTGGACCCTTAGGCGCCTATGGCTACACCTTC
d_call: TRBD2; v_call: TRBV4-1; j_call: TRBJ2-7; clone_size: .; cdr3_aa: CASSLLAGLYEQYF; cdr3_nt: TGCGCCAGCAGCCTACTAGCGGGGCTCTACGAGCAGTACTTC
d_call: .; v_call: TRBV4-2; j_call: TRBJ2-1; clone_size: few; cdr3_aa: CAVLGSSYNEQFF; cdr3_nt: TGTGCCGTCCTCGGGAGTTCCTACAATGAGCAGTTCTTC
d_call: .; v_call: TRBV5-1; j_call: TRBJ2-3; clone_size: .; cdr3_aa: CASSVTRPRRADTQYF; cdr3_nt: TGCGCCAGCAGCGTGACAAGACCCCGAAGGGCAGATACGCAGTATTTT